This TCR beta chain was obtained from a study of neurological immune-mediated disorders (dated by TCRdb to between 2017 and 2020). Background on the whole study: The study compared peripheral blood TCR-beta repertoires of HTLV-I-associated myelopathy (HAM/TSP) patients, multiple sclerosis patients and healthy controls using UMI-based sequencing. The 90 to 120 TCR-beta libraries covered PBMC samples along with longitudinal samples, technical triplicates, and paired sorted CD4+ and CD8+ T-cell subsets. The cohort was made up of approximately 71 subjects, consisting of about 15 HAM/TSP patients, some 35 multiple sclerosis patients and around 20 healthy controls. Study-wide findings and limitations: The highest TCR clonal expansion was observed in HAM/TSP patients, whereas the lowest was observed in MS patients, even when compared with healthy controls. Expanded clones from different subjects shared no identical CDR3 amino acid sequences, which suggests that TCR-beta repertoires were private in all groups.

Reading from cysteine to phenylalanine, the CDR3 counts 15 amino acids. Of all the DNA, just the CDR3 is kept, 45 bases in frame from base 1. The V and J ends are trimmed by 0 bases and 2 bases, leaving 6 bases between them. CDR1 and CDR2 are drawn from the germline V gene: SGHDT, YYEEEE. To synthesize cDNA, template-switch 5'RACE was performed with a primer carrying a 10-nucleotide random unique molecular identifier so that each TCR transcript was tagged. Every sequencing run yielded over 190 million TCR-beta sequences covering 15-18 subjects. Total RNA was extracted with the RNeasy kit. Using the KAPA Real-time Library Amplification kit, TCR-beta VDJ regions were amplified with primers for the TCR constant region and the 5'RACE anchor. Sample indexes and Illumina adaptors were added in a first PCR, and a second PCR then increased library yield. After Ampure bead purification, the TCR product of roughly 650 bp was size-selected on a 2% E-gel SizeSelection system. Before pooling, library quality was checked on a Bioanalyzer, concentration was measured with Qubit, and libraries were quantified with the Kapa Library Quantification kit. Libraries were sequenced paired-end 2 x 150 bp on an Illumina HiSeq 2500. To increase sequence diversity, roughly 23-30% phiX was spiked into each library pool. The paper's processing steps were these. The UMI-based MiGEC pipeline processed quality-filtered reads and removed over 80% of raw TCR sequences during error correction. VDJ genes were aligned to IMGT germline references, and each clonotype was defined by a unique CDR3 amino acid sequence together with V-J genes. Clonal expansion, Shannon diversity, and CDR3 relatedness (CalcPairwiseDistances, ClusterSamples) were evaluated with VDJtools, and phylogenetic trees were built with CLCbio workbench. Clones with at least 8 unique UMIs were defined as expanded, with this threshold being based on coefficient-of-variation modelling across technical triplicates. TCRdb handled the public reads itself, with Q25 trimming in fastp and clone calling in MiXCR, and kept productive beta chains. Each entry is one CDR3 protein sequence, shown with its most common DNA and genes. The V and J calls reflect TCRdb's pipeline rather than the authors' work. In this sample the table shows 40,000 or so distinct CDR3 sequences, under 9.5% of which occur a single time. Together, the top ten hold roughly 4.4% of the sample.

Healthy controls were blood bank volunteers in Maryland, USA. Unsorted PBMC libraries were generated from 2 million PBMCs stored in RNAlater at -80 °C until RNA extraction. Peripheral blood underwent Ficoll-Hypaque density gradient centrifugation to isolate PBMCs, which were then cryopreserved in liquid nitrogen. This clonotype was observed many times. The specificity of this receptor is unknown. No much larger clone is present one base from it, and per-base qualities are unavailable. Source material: PBMCs. This chain is built from TRBV5-6 and TRBJ2-6; no D gene can be assigned with confidence. This sequence was found in a woman in her 40s in good health. The CDR3 loop reads CASSLEIAGANVLTF. The DNA sequence is TGTGCCAGCAGCTTGGAGATTGCTGGGGCCAACGTCCTGACTTTC.